Each of the 6 T cell receptor beta chains below was sequenced from the same sample in a study of regulatory T cells in long-lasting Graves disease. Arm-PCR of CDR3 regions and iRepertoire HTBI primers were the basis on which TCR beta libraries were built. Each CDR3 protein is one row after TCRdb ran MiXCR on the multiplex PCR reads. This table has hundreds of thousands of distinct CDR3 sequences, more than 15% appearing once. Indicated time point: newly diagnosed GD, antithyroid drugs for less than 3 months. Researchers made the TCR library from RNA that was extracted from PBMCs. These same records also appear under a second study, on T cells in Graves' hyperthyroidism and ophthalmopathy.

This material consisted of peripheral blood mononuclear cells (PBMCs), taken at new diagnosis, from a patient treated with antithyroid drugs. These receptors all stem from a woman aged 35-65 years with Graves disease.

This chain links TRBV30 with TRBJ1-1; D is undetermined. The germline V and J ends were trimmed by 2 bases and 8 bases, with 6 bases remaining between them. From germline, CDR1 is GTSNPN and CDR2 SVGIG (reference sequence). The CDR3 loop spans 10 amino acids. The CDR3 spells CAWSRREAFF. CDR3 nucleotide sequence: TGTGCCTGGAGTCGCAGAGAAGCTTTCTTT.

The chain couples TRBV7-8 to TRBJ2-6; D not certain. The CDR3 spans 21 residues. The germline CDR1 and CDR2 sequences are SGHVS and FQNEAQ. V dropped 0 bases and J dropped 0 bases, with 21 bases sitting between them. CDR3 sequence: CASSLAAEKKPPYSGANVLTF. The CDR3 DNA reads TGTGCCAGCAGCTTAGCCGCTGAGAAAAAACCCCCGTACTCTGGGGCCAACGTCCTGACTTTC. Full variable domain (remainder filled in from reference TRBV7-8 and TRBJ2-6): GAGVSQSPRYKVAKRGQDVALRCDPISGHVSLFWYQQALGQGPEFLTYFQNEAQLDKSGLPSDRFFAERPEGSVSTLKIQRTQQEDSAVYLCASSLAAEKKPPYSGANVLTFGAGSRLTVL.

The chain uses TRBV7-3 and TRBJ2-7, with D unclear. Trimming removed 5 bases at V and 0 bases at J, with 20 bases between. Germline CDR1 reads SGHTA; CDR2 reads FQGTGA. CDR3 length equals 17 residues. The CDR3 region is CASSRQLNCMASYEQYF. Written as DNA, the CDR3 is TGTGCCAGCAGCCGACAACTTAACTGCATGGCCTCCTACGAGCAGTACTTC.

This clonotype was observed a handful of times. This chain links TRBV20-1 with TRBJ2-7; 8 positions match TRBD1. This CDR3 is built from 14 residues. After removal of 0 bases from V and 3 bases from J, the junction contained 4 bases not matched to a gene. Germline CDR1 and CDR2: DFQATT and SNEGSKA (reference sequence). CDR3: CSARDPGQDYEQYF. CDR3 nucleotides: TGCAGTGCTAGAGACCCGGGACAGGACTACGAGCAGTACTTC.

This sequence joins TRBV5-6 and TRBJ1-2; possibly TRBD1 for D (6 bases). Germline V lookup: CDR1 SGHDT, CDR2 YYEEEE. CDR3 length: 14 amino acids. The ends were cut back, 1 base at V and 3 bases at J, with 10 bases in the middle. In DNA, the CDR3 is TGTGCCAGCAGCTTGTGGGCAGGGGACTATGGCTACACCTTC. Amino acids: CASSLWAGDYGYTF.

CDR3 amino acids: CASSRGQGTFNTEAFF. CDR3 bases: TGCGCCAGCAGCCGCGGACAGGGGACCTTTAACACTGAAGCTTTCTTT. The chain carries TRBV4-1 and TRBJ1-1; 9 bases map to TRBD1. V lost 4 bases to trimming and J lost 2 bases; unmatched junction nucleotides: 8. CDR3 size: 16 residues. The germline V gene encodes CDR1 MGHRA and CDR2 YSYEKL.